These 23 T cell receptor beta chains originate from one sample sequenced in a study of PD-L1 blockade in urothelial cancer. Using immunoSEQ multiplex PCR, the repertoire was profiled, and TCRdb retains in-frame clones only, with some absent. The table records some 97,000 clones, 90% to 95% of them present only once. The sample here was PBMCs, taken around atezolizumab (anti-PD-L1) treatment. The source is a woman at least 80 years old with urothelial cancer.

The chain has TRBV9 and TRBJ2-7; 10 nucleotides match TRBD1. The CDR3 length is 15 residues. The trim removed 0 bases at V and 3 bases at J, leaving 3 bases unmatched. Germline CDR1 and CDR2: SGDLS and YYNGEE. The CDR3 DNA follows: TGTGCCAGCAGCGTAGGAGGGACAGGGGACTACGAGCAGTACTTC. This sequence encodes CASSVGGTGDYEQYF.

The chain recombines TRBV2 with TRBJ2-1, with 14 bases lining up with TRBD2. The CDR3 is made up of 16 amino acids. Unmatched junction bases numbered 2, after V lost 5 bases and J lost 2 bases. Germline V CDR1 and CDR2: SNHLY, FYNNEI. CDR3 region: CASSKGLAGAYNEQFF. The DNA for the CDR3 is TGTGCCAGCAGTAAGGGACTAGCGGGGGCCTACAATGAGCAGTTCTTC.

The chain couples TRBV10-3 to TRBJ1-3; D call uncertain. Trimming took 4 bases from V and 3 from J, leaving 16 bases between them. The CDR3 extends over 16 amino acids. CDR1 and CDR2 (germline): ENHRY, SYGVKD. The CDR3 loop reads CAISVSLAELGNTIYF. As DNA, the CDR3 is TGTGCCATCAGTGTTTCCCTGGCGGAACTTGGAAACACCATATATTTT.

With respect to this clone: This same CDR3 is encoded by further DNA sequences in the sample. The V call is TRBV5-1, the J call TRBJ2-2; TRBD1 aligns across 8 bases. Trimming removed 4 bases from V and 3 bases from J; junction bases left unmatched: 5. The CDR3 spans 15 residues. CDR1 SGHRS and CDR2 YFSETQ come from the germline V gene. The CDR3 spells CASSLDRGDTGELFF. The DNA for the CDR3 is TGCGCCAGCAGCCTAGACAGGGGTGACACCGGGGAGCTGTTTTTT.

The V call is TRBV27, the J call TRBJ1-1, with D unclear. There are 14 residues in the CDR3. In germline, CDR1 is MNHEY, CDR2 SMNVEV (reference sequence). V was shortened by 4 bases and J by 0 bases, with 9 bases between the two germline ends. In DNA form, the CDR3 reads TGTGCCAGCAGTTCGACGGGGATGAACACTGAAGCTTTCTTT. This encodes CASSSTGMNTEAFF.

V gene TRBV7-8 combines with J gene TRBJ1-2; TRBD1 matches 9 bases. The CDR3 has 14 residues. The V and J ends lost 5 bases and 0 bases, in that order; junction bases with no gene match: 1. CDR1 is SGHVS and CDR2 is FQNEAQ in the germline V gene. CDR3 in DNA: TGTGCCAGCAGCGGACAGGGGCCTAACTATGGCTACACCTTC. Protein: CASSGQGPNYGYTF.

The CDR3: CASSDSGGKREQYF. CDR3 sequence (DNA): TGTGCCAGCAGTGATTCTGGGGGGAAGCGGGAGCAGTACTTC. J is TRBJ2-7 and V is TRBV6-1; perhaps TRBD2 as D (6 bases). V was trimmed by 3 bases and J by 7 bases, leaving 16 bases between them. Looked up from germline, CDR1 is MNHNS and CDR2 is SASEGT. The CDR3 has 14 residues.

In DNA, the CDR3 is TGCAGGGGGAGGTCTTATGGCTACACCTTC. Its protein is CRGRSYGYTF. This chain joins TRBV20-1 and TRBJ1-2; D uncertain. The CDR3 is made up of 10 amino acids. Germline CDR1 reads DFQATT; CDR2 reads SNEGSKA (reference sequence).

The chain couples TRBV15 to TRBJ1-4, with D perhaps matching TRBD1 (6 bases). Trimming left V 5 bases short and J 5 bases short, with 18 bases between. Germline CDR1 and CDR2: LNHNV and YYDKDF (reference sequence). CDR3 length: 16 residues. CDR3 DNA sequence: TGTGCCACCAGCTCGACTTGGACAGACACCAATGAAAAACTGTTTTTT. Translation gives CATSSTWTDTNEKLFF.

The CDR3 is CASSLVRQGSYNEQFF. The CDR3 nucleotides read TGTGCCAGCAGCTTAGTCAGACAGGGGTCCTACAATGAGCAGTTCTTC. This sequence joins TRBV7-9 and TRBJ2-1; TRBD1 matches at 8 bases. The trim removed 1 base at V and 1 base at J, leaving 3 bases unmatched. Per the germline V gene, CDR1 is SEHNR and CDR2 is FQNEAQ (reference sequence). This CDR3 comprises 16 residues. Full variable domain (outside the CDR3, taken from reference TRBV7-9 and TRBJ2-1): DTGVSQNPRHKITKRGQNVTFRCDPISEHNRLYWYRQTLGQGPEFLTYFQNEAQLEKSRLLSDRFSAERPKGSFSTLEIQRTEQGDSAMYLCASSLVRQGSYNEQFFGPGTRLTVL.

This clone was seen just once. This chain uses TRBV7-9 with TRBJ1-1, with D possibly TRBD1 on 5 matching bases. This CDR3 spans 14 amino acids. With 2 bases removed from V and 4 bases from J, the gap between germline ends came to 11 bases. CDR1 and CDR2 (germline): SEHNR, FQNEAQ (reference sequence). For the CDR3, the DNA is TGTGCCAGCAGCTTACGGGGGAGAGGCACTGAAGCTTTCTTT. Amino acids: CASSLRGRGTEAFF.

CDR3 sequence: CASSLEVVRDTQYF. The CDR3 bases are TGCGCCAGCAGCTTGGAAGTTGTTAGAGATACGCAGTATTTT. The rearrangement links TRBV5-1 to TRBJ2-3, with no clear D. This CDR3 region has 14 residues. Trimming cost V 0 bases and J 5 bases, with 10 bases left between them. Looked up from germline, CDR1 is SGHRS and CDR2 is YFSETQ.

The rearrangement joins TRBV6-5 to TRBJ2-7, with D possibly TRBD1 on 5 matching bases. Germline V gives CDR1 MNHEY, CDR2 SVGAGI. With 6 bases removed from V and 0 bases from J, the gap between germline ends came to 12 bases. The CDR3 is made up of 14 amino acids. Here the CDR3 DNA reads TGTGCCAGCAGACAGGCGACGAGCTCCTACGAGCAGTACTTC. It specifies CASRQATSSYEQYF.

In DNA form, the CDR3 reads TGTGCCAGCAGTTACCCCGCGGGTTCCGGAAACACCATATATTTT. The encoded protein is CASSYPAGSGNTIYF. The rearrangement joins TRBV6-6 to TRBJ1-3; D gene unclear. From germline, CDR1 is MNHNY and CDR2 SVGAGI (reference sequence). Trimming shortened V by 2 bases and J by 4 bases, and 12 bases separated the two germline ends. The CDR3 is made up of 15 amino acids.

The CDR3 coding sequence is TGTGCCAGCAGCTTAAAACTAGCGGGAGGAGGGAATACGCAGTATTTT. It yields the protein CASSLKLAGGGNTQYF. The chain links TRBV7-9 to TRBJ2-3, with 12 bases lining up with TRBD2. Germline lookup yields CDR1 SEHNR and CDR2 FQNEAQ (reference sequence). CDR3 size: 16 residues. Trimming at V came to 2 bases and at J to 7 bases, leaving 7 bases not matched to a gene.

This chain uses TRBV28 with TRBJ1-1; D is ambiguous. The CDR3 is made up of 15 amino acids. CDR1 and CDR2 from the germline V gene are MDHEN and SYDVKM. V was cut by 3 bases and J by 0 bases, with 11 bases left in between. CDR3 nucleotides: TGTGCCAGCAGTTTTTCTGGGCTCGTGAACACTGAAGCTTTCTTT. Translating gives CASSFSGLVNTEAFF.

This clone turned up a few times. This sequence joins TRBV6-6 and TRBJ1-2; TRBD1 agrees at 8 bases. The CDR3 loop spans 14 amino acids. V was pared by 7 bases and J by 4 bases, with 8 bases of the junction left unmatched. Germline CDR1 MNHNY, CDR2 SVGAGI (reference sequence). The CDR3 DNA reads TGTGCCAGCACTCGACCGGGACAGGCCTATGGCTACACCTTC. Translating it yields CASTRPGQAYGYTF.

The rearrangement uses TRBV6-1 and TRBJ1-2; D unresolved. CDR1 is MNHNS, CDR2 SASEGT, per germline. The CDR3 covers 14 residues. V shed 7 bases and J shed 5 bases, with 17 bases lying between them. The CDR3 DNA is TGTGCCAGCACCCGACCGGAGGGTTCATATGGCTACACCTTC. Translating it yields CASTRPEGSYGYTF.

This chain connects TRBV6-5 to TRBJ2-1; the match to TRBD1 covers 8 bases. This CDR3 has 14 residues. CDR1 and CDR2 from the germline V gene are MNHEY and SVGAGI. The V segment lost 8 bases and the J segment 9 bases; nucleotides outside the gene matches: 12. CDR3 sequence reads: CASGWSTGVGEQFF. For the CDR3, the DNA is TGTGCCAGCGGGTGGTCGACAGGGGTCGGTGAGCAGTTCTTC.

This chain's CDR3 is CASSVEGNTGELFF. DNA for the CDR3: TGTGCCAGTAGTGTGGAGGGGAACACCGGGGAGCTGTTTTTT. The genes are TRBV19 and TRBJ2-2; weak D call: TRBD2 (6 bases). This CDR3 comprises 14 residues. V lost 5 bases, J lost 1 base, and 8 bases lay in between. The germline gives CDR1 LNHDA, CDR2 SQIVND (reference sequence).

The rearrangement joins TRBV4-1 to TRBJ1-3; D is undetermined. The length of the CDR3 is 18 residues. The germline gives CDR1 MGHRA, CDR2 YSYEKL. The V and J ends lost 2 bases and 0 bases respectively, with 17 bases between them. Here the CDR3 reads CASSQFSLYLLSGNTIYF. The CDR3 coding sequence is TGCGCCAGCAGCCAATTCTCTTTATATCTCCTCTCTGGAAACACCATATATTTT.

V is TRBV7-9 and J is TRBJ1-2; possibly TRBD1 for D (5 bases). The CDR3 is 13 amino acids. CDR1 is SEHNR, CDR2 FQNEAQ, per germline (reference sequence). The V end lost 4 bases, the J end lost 4 bases, and 10 bases lay between the germline ends. This chain's CDR3 is CASSSGQVYGYTF. As DNA, the CDR3 is TGTGCCAGCAGCTCCGGACAAGTCTATGGCTACACCTTC. Together with reference TRBV7-9 and TRBJ1-2, the CDR3 gives the full variable domain: DTGVSQNPRHKITKRGQNVTFRCDPISEHNRLYWYRQTLGQGPEFLTYFQNEAQLEKSRLLSDRFSAERPKGSFSTLEIQRTEQGDSAMYLCASSSGQVYGYTFGSGTRLTVV.

The chain is built from TRBV4-1 and TRBJ1-1; 10 nucleotides match TRBD1. After removal of 0 bases from V and 2 bases from J, the junction contained 12 bases not matched to a gene. The germline V gene encodes CDR1 MGHRA and CDR2 YSYEKL. The CDR3 is 19 amino acids. The CDR3 region has the DNA TGCGCCAGCAGCCAAGAAACGGTCGGGACAGGGGCGTCAAACACTGAAGCTTTCTTT. Translation gives CASSQETVGTGASNTEAFF.